This T cell receptor (beta chain) was retrieved from a study of sequential checkpoint blockade in melanoma. CDR1 and CDR2 from the germline V gene are MNHGY and SAAAGT. The CDR3 has 14 residues. Unmatched junction bases numbered 6, after V lost 4 bases and J lost 7 bases. As to treatment: randomized to nivolumab then ipilimumab (arm A) or the reverse (arm B). Profiled with immunoSEQ multiplex PCR; TCRdb holds only in-frame clones, not every one. The sample includes tens of thousands of clones, around 32% of them seen just once. The sample was tumor tissue (inferred from file names), taken from a patient given nivolumab and ipilimumab in sequence. The sequence came from a human donor with melanoma. This chain joins TRBV6-8 and TRBJ1-5; TRBD1 matches at 8 bases. The CDR3 DNA is TGTGCCAGCAGTTTCGACAGGGGTCGGCAGCCCCAGCATTTT. Translating it yields CASSFDRGRQPQHF.